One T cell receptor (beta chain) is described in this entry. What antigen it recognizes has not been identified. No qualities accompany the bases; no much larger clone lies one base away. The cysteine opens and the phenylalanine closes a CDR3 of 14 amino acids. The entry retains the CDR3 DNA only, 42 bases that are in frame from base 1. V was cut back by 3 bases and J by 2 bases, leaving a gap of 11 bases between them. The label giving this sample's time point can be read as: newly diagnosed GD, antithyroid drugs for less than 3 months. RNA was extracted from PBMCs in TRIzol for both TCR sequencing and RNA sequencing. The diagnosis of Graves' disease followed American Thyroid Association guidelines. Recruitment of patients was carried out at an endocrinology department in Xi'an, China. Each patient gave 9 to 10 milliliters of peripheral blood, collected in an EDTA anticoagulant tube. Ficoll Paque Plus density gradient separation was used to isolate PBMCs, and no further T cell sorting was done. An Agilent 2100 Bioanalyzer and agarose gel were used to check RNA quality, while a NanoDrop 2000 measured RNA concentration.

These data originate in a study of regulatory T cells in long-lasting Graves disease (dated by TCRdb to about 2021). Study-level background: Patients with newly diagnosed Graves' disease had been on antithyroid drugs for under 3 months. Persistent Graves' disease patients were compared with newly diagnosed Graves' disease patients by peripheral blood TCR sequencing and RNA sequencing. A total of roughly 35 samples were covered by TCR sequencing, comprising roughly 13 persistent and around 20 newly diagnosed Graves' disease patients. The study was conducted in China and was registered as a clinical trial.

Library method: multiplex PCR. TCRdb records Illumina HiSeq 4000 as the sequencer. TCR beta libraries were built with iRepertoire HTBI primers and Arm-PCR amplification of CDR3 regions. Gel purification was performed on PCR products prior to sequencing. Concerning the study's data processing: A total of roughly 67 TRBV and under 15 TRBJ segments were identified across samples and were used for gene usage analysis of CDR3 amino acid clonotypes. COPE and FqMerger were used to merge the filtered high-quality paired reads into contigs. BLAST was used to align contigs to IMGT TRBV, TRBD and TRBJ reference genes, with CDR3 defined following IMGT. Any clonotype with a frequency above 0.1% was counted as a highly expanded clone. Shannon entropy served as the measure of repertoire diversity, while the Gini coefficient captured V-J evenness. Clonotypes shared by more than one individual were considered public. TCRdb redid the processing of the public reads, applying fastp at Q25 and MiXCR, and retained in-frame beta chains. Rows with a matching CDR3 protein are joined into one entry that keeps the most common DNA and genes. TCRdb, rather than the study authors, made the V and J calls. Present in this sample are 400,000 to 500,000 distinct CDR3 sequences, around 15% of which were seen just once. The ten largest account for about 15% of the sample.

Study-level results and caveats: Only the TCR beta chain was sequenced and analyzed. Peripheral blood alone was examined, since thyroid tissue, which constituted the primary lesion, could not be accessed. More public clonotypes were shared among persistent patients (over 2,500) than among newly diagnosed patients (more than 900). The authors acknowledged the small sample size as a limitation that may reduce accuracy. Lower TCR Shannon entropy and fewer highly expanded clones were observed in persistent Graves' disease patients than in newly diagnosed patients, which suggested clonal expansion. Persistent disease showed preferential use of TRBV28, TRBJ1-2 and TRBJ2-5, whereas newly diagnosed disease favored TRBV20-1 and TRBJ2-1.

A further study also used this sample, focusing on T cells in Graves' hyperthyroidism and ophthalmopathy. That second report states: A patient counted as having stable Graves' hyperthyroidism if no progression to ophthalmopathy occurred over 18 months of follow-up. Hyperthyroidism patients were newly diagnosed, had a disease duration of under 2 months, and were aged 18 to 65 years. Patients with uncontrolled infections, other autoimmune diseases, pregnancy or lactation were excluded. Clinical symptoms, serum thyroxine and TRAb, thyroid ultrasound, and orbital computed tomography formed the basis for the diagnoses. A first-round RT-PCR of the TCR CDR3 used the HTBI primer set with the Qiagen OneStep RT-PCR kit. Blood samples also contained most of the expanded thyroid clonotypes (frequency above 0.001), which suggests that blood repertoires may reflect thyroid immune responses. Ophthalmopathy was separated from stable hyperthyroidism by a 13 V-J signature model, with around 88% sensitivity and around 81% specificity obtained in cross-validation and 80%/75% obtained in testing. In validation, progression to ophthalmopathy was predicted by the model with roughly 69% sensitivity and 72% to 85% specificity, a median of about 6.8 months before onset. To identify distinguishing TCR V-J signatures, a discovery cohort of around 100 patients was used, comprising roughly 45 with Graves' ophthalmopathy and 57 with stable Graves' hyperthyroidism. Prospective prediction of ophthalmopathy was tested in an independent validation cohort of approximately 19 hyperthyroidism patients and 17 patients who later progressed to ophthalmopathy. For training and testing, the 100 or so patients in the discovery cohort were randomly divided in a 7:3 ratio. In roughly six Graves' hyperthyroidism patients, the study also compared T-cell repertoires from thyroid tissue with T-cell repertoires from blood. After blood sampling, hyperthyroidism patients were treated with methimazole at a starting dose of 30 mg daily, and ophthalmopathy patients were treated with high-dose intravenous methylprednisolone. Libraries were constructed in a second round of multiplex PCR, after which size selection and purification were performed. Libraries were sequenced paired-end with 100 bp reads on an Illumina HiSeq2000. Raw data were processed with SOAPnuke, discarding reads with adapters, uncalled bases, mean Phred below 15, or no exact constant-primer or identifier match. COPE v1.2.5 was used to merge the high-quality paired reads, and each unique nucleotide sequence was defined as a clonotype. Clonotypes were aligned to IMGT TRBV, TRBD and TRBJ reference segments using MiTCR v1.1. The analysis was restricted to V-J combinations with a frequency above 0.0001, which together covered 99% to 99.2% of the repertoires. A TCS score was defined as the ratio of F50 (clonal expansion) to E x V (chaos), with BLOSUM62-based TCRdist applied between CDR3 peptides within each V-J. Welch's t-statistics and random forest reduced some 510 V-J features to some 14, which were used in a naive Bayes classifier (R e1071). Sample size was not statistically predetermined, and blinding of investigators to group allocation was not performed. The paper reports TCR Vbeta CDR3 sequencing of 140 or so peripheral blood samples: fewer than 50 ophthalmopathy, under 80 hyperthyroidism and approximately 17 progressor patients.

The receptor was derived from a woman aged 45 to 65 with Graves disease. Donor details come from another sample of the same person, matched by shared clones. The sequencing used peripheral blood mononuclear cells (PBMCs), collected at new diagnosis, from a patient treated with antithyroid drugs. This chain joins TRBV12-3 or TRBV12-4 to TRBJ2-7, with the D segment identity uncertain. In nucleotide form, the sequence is TGTGCCAGCAGTTTGTTCACCGTCACCTACGAGCAGTACTTC. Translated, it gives CASSLFTVTYEQYF.